The 9 T cell receptor beta chains listed next were all sequenced from one sample in a study of cytomegalovirus exposure and HLA in healthy donors. PCR primers comprised 60 Vbeta and 13 Jbeta primers. This table comes from immunoSEQ multiplex PCR, and its TCRdb copy is limited to in-frame clones, with some not included. The sample consists of fewer than 130,000 clones, about 70% of them appearing once. The sequenced sample was PBMCs. The receptors come from a man between 50 and 59 years old in good health and CMV-seropositive.

The chain is built from TRBV29-1 and TRBJ2-3, with D possibly being TRBD2 (7 bases). From germline, CDR1 is SQVTM and CDR2 ANQGSEA. The germline V and J ends were trimmed by 5 bases and 0 bases, with 18 bases remaining between them. The CDR3 is 16 residues long. CDR3: CSVLGGGPPSTDTQYF. The CDR3 DNA sequence: TGCAGCGTTTTGGGGGGGGGCCCACCTAGCACAGATACGCAGTATTTT.

This chain uses TRBV5-5 with TRBJ2-7, with D perhaps matching TRBD2 (5 bases). V lost 0 bases to trimming and J lost 4 bases, with 14 bases between them. Germline CDR1 and CDR2: SGHKS and YYEKEE (reference sequence). The CDR3 is 15 amino acids. CDR3 sequence: CASSLEGGLVYEQYF. DNA for the CDR3: TGTGCCAGCAGCTTGGAAGGAGGTCTAGTTTACGAGCAGTACTTC.

This clone has just a few counts. The chain joins TRBV21-1 to TRBJ1-4. TRBV21-1 is marked as a pseudogene. The CDR3 contains 17 residues. CDR3 sequence reads: CASSKYQELSINEKLFF. The CDR3 DNA follows: TGTGCCAGCAGCAAATACCAAGAGTTGTCTATTAATGAAAAACTGTTTTTT.

The CDR3 nucleotides read TGTGCCAGCAGCTTAAACAGGGAAACTGAAGCTTTCTTT. This gives the protein CASSLNRETEAFF. The V and J genes are TRBV5-8 and TRBJ1-1; tentative D call: TRBD1 (6 bases). The CDR3 loop spans 13 amino acids. Germline CDR1 SGHTS, CDR2 YDEGEE. Trimming left V 2 bases short and J 5 bases short, with 10 bases between.

The chain combines TRBV5-1 with TRBJ2-7, with 7 bases fitting TRBD1. J lost 4 bases, V lost 2 bases, and 12 bases had no gene match. This CDR3 is 16 amino acids long. CDR1 SGHRS and CDR2 YFSETQ come from the germline V gene. The CDR3 nucleotides read TGCGCCAGCAGCTTACAAACAGGGGCGCAAAGGTACGAGCAGTACTTC. Protein: CASSLQTGAQRYEQYF.

The chain links TRBV10-1 to TRBJ2-5; 7 bases align to TRBD2. CDR1 and CDR2 from the germline V gene are WNHNN and SYGVQD (reference sequence). The ends lost 2 bases at V and 5 bases at J; junction bases unmatched: 8. The CDR3 loop spans 15 amino acids. CDR3 DNA sequence: TGCGCCAGCAGTGAGGCTAGCGGAGCGGGGGAGACCCAGTACTTC. Its protein product is CASSEASGAGETQYF.

This chain connects TRBV19 to TRBJ1-5, with D possibly TRBD1 on 5 matching bases. The CDR3 extends over 12 amino acids. Trimming took off 3 bases at V and 9 bases at J, with 9 bases between the two ends. Germline V gene sequence: CDR1 LNHDA, CDR2 SQIVND (reference sequence). CDR3 residues: CASSMGQPPQHF. The CDR3 nucleotides are TGTGCCAGTAGTATGGGGCAACCGCCCCAGCATTTT.

The chain joins TRBV6-5 to TRBJ1-6; D gene uncertain. This CDR3 contains 14 residues. Germline V gives CDR1 MNHEY, CDR2 SVGAGI. Trimming removed 8 bases at V and 7 bases at J, with 15 bases between. The DNA of the CDR3 is TGTGCCAGCGGCCGGGATGAAGGAAATTCACCCCTCCACTTT. Residues: CASGRDEGNSPLHF.

V is TRBV11-2 and J is TRBJ2-7; 9 bases match TRBD2. CDR3 size: 14 residues. Trimming at V came to 5 bases and at J to 1 base, leaving 3 bases not matched to a gene. The germline gives CDR1 SGHAT, CDR2 FQNNGV. The CDR3 DNA reads TGTGCCAGCAGCACGACTAGCGGATCCTACGAGCAGTACTTC. Its translation is CASSTTSGSYEQYF.